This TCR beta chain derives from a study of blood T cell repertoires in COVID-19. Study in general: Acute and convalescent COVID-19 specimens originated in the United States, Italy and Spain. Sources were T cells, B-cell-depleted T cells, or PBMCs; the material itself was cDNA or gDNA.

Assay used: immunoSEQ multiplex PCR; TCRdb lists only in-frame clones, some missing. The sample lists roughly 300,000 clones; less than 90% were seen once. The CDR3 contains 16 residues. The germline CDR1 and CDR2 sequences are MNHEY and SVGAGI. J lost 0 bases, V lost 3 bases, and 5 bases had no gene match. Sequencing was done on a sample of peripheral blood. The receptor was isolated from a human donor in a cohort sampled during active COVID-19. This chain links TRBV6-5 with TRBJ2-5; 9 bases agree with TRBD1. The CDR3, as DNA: TGTGCCAGCAGTTATTCCGGGACAGGGTACCAAGAGACCCAGTACTTC. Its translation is CASSYSGTGYQETQYF.